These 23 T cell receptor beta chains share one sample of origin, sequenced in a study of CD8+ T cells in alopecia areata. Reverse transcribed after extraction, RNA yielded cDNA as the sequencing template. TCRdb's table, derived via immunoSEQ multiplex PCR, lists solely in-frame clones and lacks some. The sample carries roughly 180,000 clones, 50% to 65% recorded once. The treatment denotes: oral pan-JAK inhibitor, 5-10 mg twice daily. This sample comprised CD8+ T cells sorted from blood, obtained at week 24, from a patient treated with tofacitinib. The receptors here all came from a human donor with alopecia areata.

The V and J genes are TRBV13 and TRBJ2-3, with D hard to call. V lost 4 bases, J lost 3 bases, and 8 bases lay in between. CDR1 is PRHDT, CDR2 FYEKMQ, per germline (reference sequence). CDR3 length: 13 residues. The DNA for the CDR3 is TGTGCCAGCAGCTCGTTCGGAACAGATACGCAGTATTTT. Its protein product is CASSSFGTDTQYF.

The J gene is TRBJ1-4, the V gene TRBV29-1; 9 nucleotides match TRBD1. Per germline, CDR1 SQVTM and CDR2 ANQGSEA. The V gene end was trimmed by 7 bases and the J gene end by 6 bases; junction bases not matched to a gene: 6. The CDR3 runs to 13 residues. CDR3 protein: CSAQQGADEKLFF. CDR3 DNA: TGCAGCGCTCAACAGGGGGCTGATGAAAAACTGTTTTTT.

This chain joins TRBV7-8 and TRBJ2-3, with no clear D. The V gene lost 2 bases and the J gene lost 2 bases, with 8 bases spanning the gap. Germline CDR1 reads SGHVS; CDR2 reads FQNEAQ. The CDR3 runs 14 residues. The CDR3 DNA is TGTGCCAGCAGCTTACGATCGGACACAGATACGCAGTATTTT. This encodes CASSLRSDTDTQYF.

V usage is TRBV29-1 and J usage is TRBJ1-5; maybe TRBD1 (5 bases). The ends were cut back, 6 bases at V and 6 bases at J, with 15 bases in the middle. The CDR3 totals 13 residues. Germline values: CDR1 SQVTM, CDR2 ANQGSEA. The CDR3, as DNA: TGCAGCGTCCTGGACGGGGGGGGTCAGCCCCAGCATTTT. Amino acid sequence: CSVLDGGGQPQHF.

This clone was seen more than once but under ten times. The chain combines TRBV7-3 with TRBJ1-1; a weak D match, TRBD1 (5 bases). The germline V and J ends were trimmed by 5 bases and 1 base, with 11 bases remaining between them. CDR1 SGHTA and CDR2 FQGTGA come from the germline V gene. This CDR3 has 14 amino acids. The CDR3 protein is CASSAMGGNTEAFF. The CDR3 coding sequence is TGTGCCAGCAGCGCCATGGGGGGGAACACTGAAGCTTTCTTT.

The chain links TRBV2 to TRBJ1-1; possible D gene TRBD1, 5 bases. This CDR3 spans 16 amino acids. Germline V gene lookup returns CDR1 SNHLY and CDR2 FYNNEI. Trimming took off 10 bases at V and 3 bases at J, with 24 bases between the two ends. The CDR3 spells CAKGDRAGRRDTEAFF. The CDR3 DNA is TGTGCCAAAGGCGATAGGGCAGGGCGTCGGGACACTGAAGCTTTCTTT.

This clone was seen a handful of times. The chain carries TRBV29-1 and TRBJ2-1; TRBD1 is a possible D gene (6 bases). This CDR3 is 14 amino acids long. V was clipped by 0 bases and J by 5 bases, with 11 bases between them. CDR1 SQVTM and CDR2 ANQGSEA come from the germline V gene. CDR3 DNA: TGCAGCGTTGAAGATCCGGACAGTCACAATGAGCAGTTCTTC. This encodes CSVEDPDSHNEQFF.

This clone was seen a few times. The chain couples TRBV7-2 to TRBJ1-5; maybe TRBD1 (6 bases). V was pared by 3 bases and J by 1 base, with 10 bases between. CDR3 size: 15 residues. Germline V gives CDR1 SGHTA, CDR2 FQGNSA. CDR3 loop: CASSFWTESNQPQHF. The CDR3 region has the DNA TGTGCCAGCAGCTTTTGGACAGAAAGCAATCAGCCCCAGCATTTT.

DNA of the CDR3: TGTGCCAGCAACAGGGGAACGTTTAGGAACACTGAAGCTTTCTTT. This encodes CASNRGTFRNTEAFF. V usage is TRBV2 and J usage is TRBJ1-1; 7 bases are shared with TRBD1. Trimming took 7 bases from V and 1 from J; bases not matched to a gene: 9. Germline-derived CDR1 and CDR2 are SNHLY and FYNNEI. The CDR3 totals 15 residues.

This chain's CDR3 is CASSLTPGVQETQYF. The CDR3 DNA follows: TGTGCCAGCAGCTTGACCCCGGGAGTACAAGAGACCCAGTACTTC. V usage is TRBV7-6 and J usage is TRBJ2-5, with TRBD2 as a possible D gene (6 bases). In germline, CDR1 is SGHVS, CDR2 FNYEAQ. The V end was cut by 3 bases, the J end by 2 bases, with 13 bases between. There are 15 residues in the CDR3.

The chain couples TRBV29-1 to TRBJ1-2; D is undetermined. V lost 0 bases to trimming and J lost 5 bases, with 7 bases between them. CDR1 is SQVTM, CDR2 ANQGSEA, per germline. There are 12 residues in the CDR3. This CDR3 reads CSVEDSGYGYTF. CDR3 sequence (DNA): TGCAGCGTTGAAGATAGCGGGTATGGCTACACCTTC.

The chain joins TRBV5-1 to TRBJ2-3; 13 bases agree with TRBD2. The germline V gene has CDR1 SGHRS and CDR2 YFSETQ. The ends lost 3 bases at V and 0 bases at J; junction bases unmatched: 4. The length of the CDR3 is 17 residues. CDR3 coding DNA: TGCGCCAGCAGCTGGACTAGCGGGGGACGTAGCACAGATACGCAGTATTTT. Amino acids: CASSWTSGGRSTDTQYF.

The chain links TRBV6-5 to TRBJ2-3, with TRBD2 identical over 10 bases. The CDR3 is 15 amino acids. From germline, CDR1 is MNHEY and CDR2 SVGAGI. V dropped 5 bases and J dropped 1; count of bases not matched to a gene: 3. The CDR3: CASSPLAGGTDTQYF. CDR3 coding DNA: TGTGCCAGCAGTCCGCTAGCGGGGGGCACAGATACGCAGTATTTT.

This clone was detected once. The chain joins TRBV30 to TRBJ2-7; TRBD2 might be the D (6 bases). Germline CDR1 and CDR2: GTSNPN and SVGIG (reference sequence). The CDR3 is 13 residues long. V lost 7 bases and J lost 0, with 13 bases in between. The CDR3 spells CAFRREISYEQYF. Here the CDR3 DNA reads TGTGCCTTCCGGAGGGAGATCTCCTACGAGCAGTACTTC.

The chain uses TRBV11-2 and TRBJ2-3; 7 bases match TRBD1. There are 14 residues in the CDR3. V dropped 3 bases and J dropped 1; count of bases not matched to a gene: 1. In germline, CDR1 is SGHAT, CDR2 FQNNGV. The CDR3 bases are TGTGCCAGCAGCTTCGGACAGGGCACAGATACGCAGTATTTT. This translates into CASSFGQGTDTQYF.

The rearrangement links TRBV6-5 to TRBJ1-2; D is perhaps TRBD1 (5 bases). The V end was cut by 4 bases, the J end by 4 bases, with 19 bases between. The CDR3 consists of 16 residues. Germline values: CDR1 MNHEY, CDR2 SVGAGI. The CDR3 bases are TGTGCCAGCAGTTGGGGCCCTATGACAGATTCCTATGGCTACACCTTC. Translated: CASSWGPMTDSYGYTF.

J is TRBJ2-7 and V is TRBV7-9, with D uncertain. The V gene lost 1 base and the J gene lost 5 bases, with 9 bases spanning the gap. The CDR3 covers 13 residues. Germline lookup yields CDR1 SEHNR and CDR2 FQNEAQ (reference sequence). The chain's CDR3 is CASSLVLRDEQYF. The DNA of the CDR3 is TGTGCCAGCAGCTTAGTTTTACGCGACGAGCAGTACTTC.

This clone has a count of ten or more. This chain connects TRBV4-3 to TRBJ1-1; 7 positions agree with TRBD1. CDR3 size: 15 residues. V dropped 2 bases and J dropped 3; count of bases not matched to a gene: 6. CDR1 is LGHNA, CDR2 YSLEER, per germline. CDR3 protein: CASSQSTGVDTEAFF. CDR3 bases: TGCGCCAGCAGCCAATCCACAGGGGTTGACACTGAAGCTTTCTTT.

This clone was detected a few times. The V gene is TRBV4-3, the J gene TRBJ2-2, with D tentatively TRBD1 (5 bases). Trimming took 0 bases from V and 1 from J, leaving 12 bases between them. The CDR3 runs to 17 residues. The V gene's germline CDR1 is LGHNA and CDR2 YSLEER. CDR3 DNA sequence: TGCGCCAGCAGCCAAGATTACAGGACACTGAACACCGGGGAGCTGTTTTTT. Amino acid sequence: CASSQDYRTLNTGELFF.

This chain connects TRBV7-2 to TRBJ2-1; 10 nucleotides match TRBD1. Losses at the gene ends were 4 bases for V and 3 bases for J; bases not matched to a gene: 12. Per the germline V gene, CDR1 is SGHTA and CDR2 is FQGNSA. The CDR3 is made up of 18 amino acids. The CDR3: CASSSSPGTGELYNEQFF. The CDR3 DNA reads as TGTGCCAGCAGCTCTAGCCCAGGGACAGGGGAACTCTACAATGAGCAGTTCTTC.

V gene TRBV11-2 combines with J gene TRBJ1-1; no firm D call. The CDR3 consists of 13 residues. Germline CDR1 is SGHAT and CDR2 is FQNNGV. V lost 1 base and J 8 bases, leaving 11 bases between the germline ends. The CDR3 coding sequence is TGTGCCAGCAGCTTAGGAATAGGCAGGGAAGCTTTCTTT. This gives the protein CASSLGIGREAFF.

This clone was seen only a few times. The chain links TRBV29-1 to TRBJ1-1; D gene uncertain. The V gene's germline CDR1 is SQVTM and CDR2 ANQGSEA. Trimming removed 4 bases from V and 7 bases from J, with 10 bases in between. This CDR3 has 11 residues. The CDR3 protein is CSVVYGFEAFF. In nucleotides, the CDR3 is TGCAGCGTTGTGTACGGTTTTGAAGCTTTCTTT.

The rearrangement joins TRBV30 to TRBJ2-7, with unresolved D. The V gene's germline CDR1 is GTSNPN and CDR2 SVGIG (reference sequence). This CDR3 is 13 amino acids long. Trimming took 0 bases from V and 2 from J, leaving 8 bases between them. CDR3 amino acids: CAWSVGQTYEQYF. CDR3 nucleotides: TGTGCCTGGAGTGTCGGGCAGACCTACGAGCAGTACTTC.